In its sample, the clone carrying this T cell receptor (beta chain) was seen many times. Its antigen is unidentified. The CDR3 consists of 16 residues. J was trimmed by 4 bases and V by 5 bases; bases with no gene match: 8. The sample belongs to a study of T cell repertoires in cytomegalovirus infection. As for the study in general: Well-studied HLA-B-restricted CMV epitopes were used in the study alongside recently identified HLA-C-restricted ones.

A single record per CDR3 protein comes from TCRdb applying MiXCR to the reads. Of hundreds of thousands of distinct CDR3 sequences in the sample, 30% to 40% were seen once. The chain is built from TRBV12-3 or TRBV12-4 and TRBJ2-5, with 12 bases lining up with TRBD2. The sample was cultured PBMCs, taken from culture after CMV antigen stimulation. The origin of this receptor is a human donor in good health (CMV status not recorded). Some clones in this sample may be carry-over from other donors' samples. CDR3 amino acids: CASSTTSGGPGETQYF. In nucleotides, the CDR3 is TGTGCCAGCAGTACCACTAGCGGGGGGCCTGGAGAGACCCAGTACTTC.